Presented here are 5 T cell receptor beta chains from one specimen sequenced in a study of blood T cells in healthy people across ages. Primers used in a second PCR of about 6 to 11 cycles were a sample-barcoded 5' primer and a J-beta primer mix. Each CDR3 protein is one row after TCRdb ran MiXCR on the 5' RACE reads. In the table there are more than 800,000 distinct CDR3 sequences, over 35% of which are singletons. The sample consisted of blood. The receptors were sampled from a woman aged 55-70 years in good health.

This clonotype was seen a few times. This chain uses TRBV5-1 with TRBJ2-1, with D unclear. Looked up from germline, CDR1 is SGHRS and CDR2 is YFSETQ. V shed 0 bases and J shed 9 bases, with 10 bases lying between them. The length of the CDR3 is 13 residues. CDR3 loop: CASSLEYSSEQFF. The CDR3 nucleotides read TGCGCCAGCAGCTTGGAGTACAGCAGTGAGCAGTTCTTC. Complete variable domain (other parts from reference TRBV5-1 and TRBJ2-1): KAGVTQTPRYLIKTRGQQVTLSCSPISGHRSVSWYQQTPGQGLQFLFEYFSETQRNKGNFPGRFSGRQFSNSRSEMNVSTLELGDSALYLCASSLEYSSEQFFGPGTRLTVL.

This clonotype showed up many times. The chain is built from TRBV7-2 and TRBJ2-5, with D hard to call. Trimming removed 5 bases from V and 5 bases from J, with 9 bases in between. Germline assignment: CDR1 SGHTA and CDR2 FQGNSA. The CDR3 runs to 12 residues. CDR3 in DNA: TGTGCCAGCAGCGCTACCGCGGAGACCCAGTACTTC. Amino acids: CASSATAETQYF.

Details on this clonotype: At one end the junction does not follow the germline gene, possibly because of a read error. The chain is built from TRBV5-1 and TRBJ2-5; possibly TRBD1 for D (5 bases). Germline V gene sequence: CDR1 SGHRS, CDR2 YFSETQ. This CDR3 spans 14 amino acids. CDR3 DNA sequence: TGCGCCAGCAGCTTGGTGTCAGGACAAGAGGCCCAGTACTTC. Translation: CASSLVSGQEAQYF.

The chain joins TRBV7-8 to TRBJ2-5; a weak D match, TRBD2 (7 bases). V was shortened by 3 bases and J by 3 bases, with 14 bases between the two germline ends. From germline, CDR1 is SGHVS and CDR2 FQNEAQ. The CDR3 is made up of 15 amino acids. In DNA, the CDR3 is TGTGCCAGCAGCTTTCTAACAGGGACTAAAGAGACCCAGTACTTC. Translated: CASSFLTGTKETQYF.

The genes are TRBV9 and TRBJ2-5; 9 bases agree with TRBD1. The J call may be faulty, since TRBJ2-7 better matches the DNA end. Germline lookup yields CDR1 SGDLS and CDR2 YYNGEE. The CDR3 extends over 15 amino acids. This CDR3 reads CASSAEQGARGEQYF. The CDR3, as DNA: TGTGCCAGCAGCGCCGAACAGGGGGCAAGAGGCGAGCAGTACTTC.